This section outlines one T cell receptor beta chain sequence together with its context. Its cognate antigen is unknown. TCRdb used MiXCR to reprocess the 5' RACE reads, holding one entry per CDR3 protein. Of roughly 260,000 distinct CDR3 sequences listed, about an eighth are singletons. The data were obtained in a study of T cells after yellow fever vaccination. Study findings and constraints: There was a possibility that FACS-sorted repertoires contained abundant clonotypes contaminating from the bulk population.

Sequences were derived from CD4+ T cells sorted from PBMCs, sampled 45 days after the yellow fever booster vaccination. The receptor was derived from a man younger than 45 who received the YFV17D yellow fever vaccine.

The CDR3 sequence is CAISSSGSTDTQYF. For the CDR3, the DNA is TGTGCCATCAGCTCGAGCGGGAGCACAGATACGCAGTATTTT. V is TRBV10-3 and J is TRBJ2-3; D is possibly TRBD2 (6 bases). V was clipped by 6 bases and J by 0 bases, with 10 bases between them. CDR3 length: 14 residues. Germline assignment: CDR1 ENHRY and CDR2 SYGVKD.